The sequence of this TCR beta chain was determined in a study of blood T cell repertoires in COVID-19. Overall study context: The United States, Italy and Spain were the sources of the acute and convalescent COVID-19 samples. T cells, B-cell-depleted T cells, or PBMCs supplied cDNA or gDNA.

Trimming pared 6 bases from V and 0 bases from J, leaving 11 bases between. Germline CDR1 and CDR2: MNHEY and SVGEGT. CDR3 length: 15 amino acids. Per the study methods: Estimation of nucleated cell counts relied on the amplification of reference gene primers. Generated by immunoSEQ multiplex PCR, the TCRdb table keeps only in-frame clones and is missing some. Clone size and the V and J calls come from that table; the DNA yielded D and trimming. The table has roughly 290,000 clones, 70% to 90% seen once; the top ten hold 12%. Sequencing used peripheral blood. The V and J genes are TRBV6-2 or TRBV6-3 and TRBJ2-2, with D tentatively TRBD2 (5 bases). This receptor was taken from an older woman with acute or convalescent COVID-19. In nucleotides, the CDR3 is TGTGCCAGCAGCGCGGGCGGGCCGAACACCGGGGAGCTGTTTTTT. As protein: CASSAGGPNTGELFF.